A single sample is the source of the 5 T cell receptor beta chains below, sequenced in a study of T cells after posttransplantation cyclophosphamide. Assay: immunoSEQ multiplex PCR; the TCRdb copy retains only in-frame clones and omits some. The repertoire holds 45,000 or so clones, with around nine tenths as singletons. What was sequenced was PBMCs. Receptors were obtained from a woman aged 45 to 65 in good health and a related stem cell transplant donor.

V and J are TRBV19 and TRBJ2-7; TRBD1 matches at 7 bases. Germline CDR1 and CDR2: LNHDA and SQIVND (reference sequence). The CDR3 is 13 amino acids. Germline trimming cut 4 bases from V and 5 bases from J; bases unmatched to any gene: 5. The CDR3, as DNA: TGTGCCAGTAGTACACAGGGGCTGAACGAGCAGTACTTC. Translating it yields CASSTQGLNEQYF.

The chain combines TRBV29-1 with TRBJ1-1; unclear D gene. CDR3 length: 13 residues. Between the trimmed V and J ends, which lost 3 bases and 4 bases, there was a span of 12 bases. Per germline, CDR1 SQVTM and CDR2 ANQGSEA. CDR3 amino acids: CSVETTTITEAFF. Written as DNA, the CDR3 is TGCAGCGTTGAGACAACAACCATCACTGAAGCTTTCTTT.

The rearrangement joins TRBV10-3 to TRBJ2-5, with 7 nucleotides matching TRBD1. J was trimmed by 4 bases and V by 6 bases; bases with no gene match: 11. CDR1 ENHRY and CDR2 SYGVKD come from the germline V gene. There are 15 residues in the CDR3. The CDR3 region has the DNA TGTGCCATCAGGGGACAGCAGGAAGTGGGAGAGACCCAGTACTTC. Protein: CAIRGQQEVGETQYF.

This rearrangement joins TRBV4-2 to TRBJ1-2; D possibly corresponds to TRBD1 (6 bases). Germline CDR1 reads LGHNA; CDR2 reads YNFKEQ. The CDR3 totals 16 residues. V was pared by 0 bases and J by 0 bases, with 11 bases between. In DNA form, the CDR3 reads TGTGCCAGCAGCCAAGATCTGCGACAGGCTAACTATGGCTACACCTTC. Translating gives CASSQDLRQANYGYTF.

The CDR3 loop is CASSLGGPYEQYF. Written as DNA, the CDR3 is TGTGCCAGCAGTTTGGGGGGGCCCTACGAGCAGTACTTC. The chain recombines TRBV28 with TRBJ2-7, with D tentatively TRBD2 (7 bases). Germline V gene lookup returns CDR1 MDHEN and CDR2 SYDVKM. Trimming took off 3 bases at V and 2 bases at J, with 8 bases between the two ends. This CDR3 contains 13 residues.